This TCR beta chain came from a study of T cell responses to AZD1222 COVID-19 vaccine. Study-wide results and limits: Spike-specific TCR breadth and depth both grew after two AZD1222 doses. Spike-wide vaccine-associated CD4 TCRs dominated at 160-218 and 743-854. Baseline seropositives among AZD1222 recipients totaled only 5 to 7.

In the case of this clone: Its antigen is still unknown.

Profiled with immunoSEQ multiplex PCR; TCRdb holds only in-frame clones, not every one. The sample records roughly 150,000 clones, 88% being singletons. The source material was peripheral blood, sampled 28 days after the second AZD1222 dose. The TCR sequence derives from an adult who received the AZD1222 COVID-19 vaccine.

CDR3 in DNA: TGCGCCAGCAGCTTGGTAGGAAAAGGGGGCGCAGAAAAACTGTTTTTT. This translates into CASSLVGKGGAEKLFF. This chain uses TRBV5-1 with TRBJ1-4; TRBD1 matches 7 bases. The junction had 10 bases not matched to a gene; V was cut back by 0 bases and J by 8 bases. Germline V CDR1 and CDR2: SGHRS, YFSETQ. The CDR3 runs 16 residues.